This T cell receptor beta chain is drawn from a study of T cell changes during pregnancy in multiple sclerosis. Some clones are missing from TCRdb's copy, which holds only in-frame ones; the method was immunoSEQ multiplex PCR. There are 70,000 to 75,000 clones in the sample; about nine tenths occur only once, and less than 2% lies in the top ten. This clone came up once. The V gene lost 6 bases and the J gene lost 4 bases, with 15 bases spanning the gap. This CDR3 region has 14 residues. From germline, CDR1 is MNHNS and CDR2 SASEGT. This TCR was sampled from a female donor with multiple sclerosis, enrolled in a pregnancy study. This sample comprised peripheral blood, obtained in the second trimester of pregnancy. The chain has TRBV6-1 and TRBJ1-2; TRBD1 might be the D (6 bases). CDR3 loop: CASSLDRQGYGYTF. Written as DNA, the CDR3 is TGTGCCAGCAGCCTTGACAGGCAAGGCTATGGCTACACCTTC.